Below, 21 T cell receptor beta chains from the same sample are listed, as sequenced in a study of T-cell memory formation after mild COVID-19. TCRdb reprocessed the 5' RACE reads with MiXCR, giving one entry per CDR3 protein. The sample contains about 470,000 distinct CDR3 sequences, around a quarter of which appear only once. The sample taken for sequencing was PBMCs or a T cell subset sorted from them (not recorded which). The receptors originated from an adult woman who had mild COVID-19 (a few samples of this study predate the infection). Cell type and time point are not known.

CDR3 coding DNA: TGCAGTGCTTCCGGGGGGGGTAACTACAATGAGCAGTTCTTC. This encodes CSASGGGNYNEQFF. The chain has TRBV20-1 and TRBJ2-1, with 8 bases matching TRBD2. With V trimmed by 5 bases and J by 3 bases, 6 bases remained unmatched. CDR1 and CDR2 (germline): DFQATT, SNEGSKA (reference sequence). CDR3 length: 14 residues.

This chain connects TRBV4-3 to TRBJ2-7, with D possibly matching TRBD2 (6 bases). With 4 bases removed from V and 7 bases from J, the gap between germline ends came to 11 bases. The CDR3 is made up of 12 amino acids. Germline CDR1 LGHNA, CDR2 YSLEER. CDR3: CASSLMEGEQYF. In DNA, the CDR3 is TGCGCCAGCAGCCTTATGGAGGGGGAGCAGTACTTC.

This clonotype was counted only a few times. The chain uses TRBV6-5 and TRBJ1-2; D unclear. Trimming took off 0 bases at V and 6 bases at J, with 8 bases between the two ends. The CDR3 runs 13 residues. Germline CDR1 MNHEY, CDR2 SVGAGI. CDR3 DNA: TGTGCCAGCAGTTACTCGAGGGAGGATGGCTACACCTTC. Amino acids: CASSYSREDGYTF.

J is TRBJ2-7 and V is TRBV4-2; D call uncertain. CDR3 length equals 15 residues. Trimming removed 4 bases from V and 0 bases from J, with 13 bases in between. Germline lookup yields CDR1 LGHNA and CDR2 YNFKEQ. For the CDR3, the DNA is TGTGCCAGCAGCCCCAGCCGGACCGACTCCTACGAGCAGTACTTC. Encoded protein: CASSPSRTDSYEQYF.

In its sample, this clonotype was seen many times. The V gene is TRBV10-2, the J gene TRBJ2-3, with D possibly matching TRBD1 (5 bases). V was trimmed by 5 bases and J by 0 bases, leaving 12 bases between them. Germline CDR1 reads WSHSY; CDR2 reads SAAADI. The CDR3 is 15 residues long. For the CDR3, the DNA is TGCGCCAGCAGTAGACAGTCCTCTAGCACAGATACGCAGTATTTT. Its translation: CASSRQSSSTDTQYF.

The chain links TRBV7-2 to TRBJ2-7, with D tentatively TRBD1 or TRBD2 (5 bases each). CDR3 size: 14 residues. The germline gives CDR1 SGHTA, CDR2 FQGNSA. V gave up 4 bases and J gave up 0 bases, with 10 bases separating them. The CDR3 DNA reads as TGTGCCAGCAGCTGGGACGCTAGCTCCTACGAGCAGTACTTC. This encodes CASSWDASSYEQYF.

This clonotype was seen more than once but under ten times. The chain couples TRBV7-6 to TRBJ2-2; D is unresolved. The CDR3 is made up of 16 amino acids. Trimming removed 6 bases at V and 0 bases at J, with 14 bases between. Germline V gene lookup returns CDR1 SGHVS and CDR2 FNYEAQ. Here the CDR3 DNA reads TGTGCCAGCAGGCCGAGTGACCCCCCGAACACCGGGGAGCTGTTTTTT. Translation gives CASRPSDPPNTGELFF.

The chain uses TRBV28 and TRBJ2-5; D remains ambiguous. There are 13 residues in the CDR3. Trimming took off 6 bases at V and 5 bases at J, with 13 bases between the two ends. The germline V gene encodes CDR1 MDHEN and CDR2 SYDVKM. CDR3 in amino acids: CASSWTVKETQYF. CDR3 DNA: TGTGCCAGCAGCTGGACCGTCAAGGAGACCCAGTACTTC.

The chain combines TRBV5-4 with TRBJ2-7, with D perhaps matching TRBD2 (6 bases). V lost 4 bases and J 3 bases, leaving 20 bases between the germline ends. CDR3 length: 16 residues. In germline, CDR1 is SGHNT, CDR2 YYREEE (reference sequence). The CDR3 loop reads CASSRGPPGDFYEQYF. In DNA form, the CDR3 reads TGTGCCAGCAGCCGGGGCCCACCGGGGGATTTCTACGAGCAGTACTTC.

The chain recombines TRBV7-2 with TRBJ2-2; TRBD1 aligns across 8 bases. CDR3 length: 16 amino acids. Germline CDR1 is SGHTA and CDR2 is FQGNSA. V trimming: 1 base; J trimming: 6 bases; junction bases outside the gene matches: 7. CDR3 sequence: CASSLEMGQVAGELFF. The CDR3 bases are TGTGCCAGCAGCTTAGAGATGGGACAGGTGGCCGGGGAGCTGTTTTTT.

In its sample, this clonotype was seen a few times. This sequence joins TRBV5-5 and TRBJ2-7, with D perhaps TRBD1 (6 bases). The V end lost 2 bases, the J end lost 0 bases, and 12 bases lay between the germline ends. Germline lookup yields CDR1 SGHKS and CDR2 YYEKEE (reference sequence). The CDR3 consists of 15 residues. In DNA form, the CDR3 reads TGTGCCAGCAGCTTTGATGGGGGCGTCTCCTACGAGCAGTACTTC. Its translation is CASSFDGGVSYEQYF.

The V gene is TRBV29-1, the J gene TRBJ2-5, with D perhaps matching TRBD1 (5 bases). The V end was cut by 5 bases, the J end by 3 bases, with 13 bases between. The CDR3 has 13 residues. CDR1 is SQVTM, CDR2 ANQGSEA, per germline. CDR3 bases: TGCAGCGTTATAAGGGGTCCCGAAGAGACCCAGTACTTC. Protein sequence: CSVIRGPEETQYF.

This chain connects TRBV2 to TRBJ2-7, with D perhaps TRBD1 or TRBD2 (5 bases each). The CDR3 sequence is 15 residues long. The V end lost 2 bases, the J end lost 0 bases, and 11 bases lay between the germline ends. CDR1 and CDR2 from the germline V gene are SNHLY and FYNNEI. The CDR3 DNA is TGTGCCAGCAGTGAAAGCAGGGACCACTCCTACGAGCAGTACTTC. Its protein is CASSESRDHSYEQYF.

The J gene is TRBJ1-6, the V gene TRBV7-6, with D possibly matching TRBD1 (6 bases). V lost 5 bases, J lost 5 bases, and 13 bases lay in between. CDR3 size: 15 residues. Looked up from germline, CDR1 is SGHVS and CDR2 is FNYEAQ. In DNA, the CDR3 is TGTGCCAGCAGCCAATTACAGGGCGATAATTCACCCCTCCACTTT. It yields the protein CASSQLQGDNSPLHF. The entire variable domain, with the rest obtained from reference TRBV7-6 and TRBJ1-6, is as follows: GAGVSQSPRYKVTKRGQDVALRCDPISGHVSLYWYRQALGQGPEFLTYFNYEAQQDKSGLPNDRFSAERPEGSISTLTIQRTEQRDSAMYRCASSQLQGDNSPLHFGNGTRLTVT.

This chain uses TRBV27 with TRBJ1-6; no firm D call. In germline, CDR1 is MNHEY, CDR2 SMNVEV (reference sequence). V lost 6 bases and J 12 bases, leaving 12 bases between the germline ends. The CDR3 is made up of 12 amino acids. The CDR3 sequence is CASRFSNGPLHF. CDR3 in DNA: TGTGCCAGCAGGTTCTCGAACGGACCCCTCCACTTT.

The rearrangement uses TRBV2 and TRBJ2-6, with 14 bases lining up with TRBD2. This CDR3 is 18 amino acids long. Germline values: CDR1 SNHLY, CDR2 FYNNEI. Losses at the gene ends were 3 bases for V and 0 bases for J; bases not matched to a gene: 1. The CDR3 spells CASSDGLAGGSGANVLTF. CDR3 nucleotides: TGTGCCAGCAGTGACGGACTAGCGGGGGGCTCTGGGGCCAACGTCCTGACTTTC.

The table lists this clonotype with a few counts. V and J are TRBV11-2 and TRBJ2-1; 10 positions match TRBD2. Germline CDR1 reads SGHAT; CDR2 reads FQNNGV. Losses at the gene ends were 5 bases for V and 0 bases for J; bases not matched to a gene: 4. CDR3 length: 16 residues. The CDR3 nucleotides read TGTGCCAGCAGCAACCCTAGCGGGAGCTCCTACAATGAGCAGTTCTTC. It encodes CASSNPSGSSYNEQFF.

This sequence joins TRBV12-3 or TRBV12-4 and TRBJ1-5, with D perhaps TRBD1 (6 bases). The CDR3 consists of 14 residues. Trimming took 3 bases from V and 7 from J, leaving 13 bases between them. This CDR3 is CASSFGGQGQPQHF. The DNA of the CDR3 is TGTGCCAGCAGTTTTGGGGGGCAGGGGCAGCCCCAGCATTTT.

In its sample, this clonotype was seen a few times. The chain couples TRBV20-1 to TRBJ2-2, with D tentatively TRBD2 (5 bases). CDR1 is DFQATT and CDR2 is SNEGSKA in the germline V gene (reference sequence). The V and J ends lost 0 bases and 1 base respectively, with 15 bases between them. The CDR3 extends over 17 amino acids. The CDR3 is CSARDVMSGGNTGELFF. In nucleotides, the CDR3 is TGCAGTGCTAGAGATGTAATGAGCGGAGGGAACACCGGGGAGCTGTTTTTT.

This clonotype was recorded a few times. V is TRBV4-2 and J is TRBJ2-1; TRBD2 matches at 12 bases. The CDR3 consists of 16 residues. Germline V gives CDR1 LGHNA, CDR2 YNFKEQ. V trimming: 0 bases; J trimming: 11 bases; junction bases outside the gene matches: 8. The CDR3 loop is CASSQDRTSGTRKQFF. The CDR3 DNA sequence: TGTGCCAGCAGCCAAGATCGGACTAGCGGGACAAGAAAGCAGTTCTTC.

The V and J genes are TRBV23-1 and TRBJ2-7; D may correspond to TRBD1 or TRBD2 (6 bases each). TRBV23-1 is classed as an ORF, of uncertain function. The CDR3 extends over 14 amino acids. V lost 4 bases and J 2 bases, leaving 12 bases between the germline ends. CDR3 bases: TGCGCCAGCAGTCGAATTAGGGGGGCCTACGAGCAGTACTTC. Protein product: CASSRIRGAYEQYF.